This TCR beta chain derives from a study of Ad26.COV2.S vaccination and SARS-CoV-2 variants. Findings of the study overall: Participants in the vaccine arm had higher spike-specific TCR breadth; placebo recipients had lower. TCR breadth and depth estimates may have understated total T cell responses. There was reportedly substantial breadth in spike-specific CD8+ and CD4+ T cell responses after vaccination. Comparable non-spike TCR breadth was observed in vaccine and placebo recipients.

This table comes from immunoSEQ multiplex PCR, and its TCRdb copy is limited to in-frame clones, with some not included. The sample consists of about 98,000 clones, around three quarters of them appearing once. Points on this clone: Its specificity is unknown.

Sequencing used peripheral blood, obtained after recovery from COVID-19. The sequence derives from a human donor who had recovered from COVID-19.

The CDR3 sequence: CASSALSSLQPQHF. The CDR3, as DNA: TGTGCCAGTAGTGCCCTTAGTTCCCTTCAGCCCCAGCATTTT. The V and J genes are TRBV19 and TRBJ1-5; no firm D call. Trimming left V 5 bases short and J 6 bases short, with 14 bases between. Per the germline V gene, CDR1 is LNHDA and CDR2 is SQIVND (reference sequence). The CDR3 totals 14 residues. The variable domain in full, with the rest retrieved from reference TRBV19 and TRBJ1-5, is DGGITQSPKYLFRKEGQNVTLSCEQNLNHDAMYWYRQDPGQGLRLIYYSQIVNDFQKGDIAEGYSVSREKKESFPLTVTSAQKNPTAFYLCASSALSSLQPQHFGDGTRLSIL.